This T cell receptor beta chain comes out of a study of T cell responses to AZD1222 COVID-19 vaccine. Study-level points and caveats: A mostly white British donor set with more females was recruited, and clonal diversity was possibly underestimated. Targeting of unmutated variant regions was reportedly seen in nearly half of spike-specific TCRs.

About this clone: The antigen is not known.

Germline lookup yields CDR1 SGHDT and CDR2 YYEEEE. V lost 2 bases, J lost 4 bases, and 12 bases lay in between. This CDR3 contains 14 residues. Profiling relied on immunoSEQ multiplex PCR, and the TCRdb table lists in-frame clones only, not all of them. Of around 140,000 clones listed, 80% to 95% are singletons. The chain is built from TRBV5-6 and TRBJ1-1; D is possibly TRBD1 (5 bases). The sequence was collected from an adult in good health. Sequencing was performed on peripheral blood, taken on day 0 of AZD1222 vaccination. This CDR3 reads CASSLRGQRTEAFF. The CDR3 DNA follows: TGTGCCAGCAGCTTAAGGGGTCAGCGCACTGAAGCTTTCTTT.